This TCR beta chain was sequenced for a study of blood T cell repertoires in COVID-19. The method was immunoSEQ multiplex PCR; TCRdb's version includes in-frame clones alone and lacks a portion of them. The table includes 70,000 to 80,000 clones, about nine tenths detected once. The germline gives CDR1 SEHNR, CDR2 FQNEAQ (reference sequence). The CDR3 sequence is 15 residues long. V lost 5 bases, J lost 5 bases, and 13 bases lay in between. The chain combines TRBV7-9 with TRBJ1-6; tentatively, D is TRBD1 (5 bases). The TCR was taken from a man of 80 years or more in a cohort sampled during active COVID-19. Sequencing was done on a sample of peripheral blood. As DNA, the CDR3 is TGTGCCAGCAGCCCCGGGGGGGGTGATAATTCACCCCTCCACTTT. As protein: CASSPGGGDNSPLHF.